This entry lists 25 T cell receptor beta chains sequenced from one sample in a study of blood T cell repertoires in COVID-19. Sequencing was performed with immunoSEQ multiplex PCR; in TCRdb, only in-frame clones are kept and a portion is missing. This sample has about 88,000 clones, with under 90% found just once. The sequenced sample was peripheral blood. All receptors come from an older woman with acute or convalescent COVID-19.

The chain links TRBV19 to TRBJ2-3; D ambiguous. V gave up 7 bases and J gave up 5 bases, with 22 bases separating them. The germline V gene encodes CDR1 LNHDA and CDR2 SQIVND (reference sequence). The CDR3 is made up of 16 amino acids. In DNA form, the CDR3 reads TGTGCCAGTACCCTCTCTCGTGAGAGGCTTGGAGATACGCAGTATTTT. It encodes CASTLSRERLGDTQYF.

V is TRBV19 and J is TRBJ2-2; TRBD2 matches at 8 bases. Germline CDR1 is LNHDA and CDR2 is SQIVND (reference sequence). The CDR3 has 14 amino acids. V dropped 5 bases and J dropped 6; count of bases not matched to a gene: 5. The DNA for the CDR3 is TGTGCCAGTAGTTGGCGGGGGGAGGCCGGGGAGCTGTTTTTT. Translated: CASSWRGEAGELFF.

CDR3 DNA sequence: TGTGCCAGCAGCTCGGACAGGGTGAACACTGAAGCTTTCTTT. Its protein is CASSSDRVNTEAFF. The J gene is TRBJ1-1, the V gene TRBV7-9; 8 nucleotides align to TRBD1. The CDR3 is made up of 14 amino acids. J gave up 0 bases and V 4 bases, and 1 base lay outside the gene matches. In germline, CDR1 is SEHNR, CDR2 FQNEAQ (reference sequence).

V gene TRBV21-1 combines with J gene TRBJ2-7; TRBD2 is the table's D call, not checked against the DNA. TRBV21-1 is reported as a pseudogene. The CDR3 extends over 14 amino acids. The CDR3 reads CASSGGTLLYEQYV. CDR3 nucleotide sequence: TGTGCCAGCAGCGGGGGGACTCTTCTTTACGAGCAGTACGTC.

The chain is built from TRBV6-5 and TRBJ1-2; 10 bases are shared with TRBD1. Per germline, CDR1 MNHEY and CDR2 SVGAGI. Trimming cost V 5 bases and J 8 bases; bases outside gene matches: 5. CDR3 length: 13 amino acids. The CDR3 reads CASSRGQGGGYTF. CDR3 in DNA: TGTGCCAGCAGTCGCGGACAGGGGGGAGGCTACACCTTC.

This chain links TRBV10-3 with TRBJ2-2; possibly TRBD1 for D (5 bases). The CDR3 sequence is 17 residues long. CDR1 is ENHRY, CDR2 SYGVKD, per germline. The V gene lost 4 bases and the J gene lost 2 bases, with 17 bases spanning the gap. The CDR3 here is CAISGAKGQSNTGELFF. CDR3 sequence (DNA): TGTGCCATCAGTGGAGCTAAGGGGCAAAGTAACACCGGGGAGCTGTTTTTT.

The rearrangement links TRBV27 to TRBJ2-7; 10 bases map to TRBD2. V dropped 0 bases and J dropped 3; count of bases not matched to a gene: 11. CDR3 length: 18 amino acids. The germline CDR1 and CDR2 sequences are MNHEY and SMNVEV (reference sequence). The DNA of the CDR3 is TGTGCCAGCAGTTTATCGCCCCCGACTAGCGGGTGGCTCTACGAGCAGTACGTC. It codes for CASSLSPPTSGWLYEQYV.

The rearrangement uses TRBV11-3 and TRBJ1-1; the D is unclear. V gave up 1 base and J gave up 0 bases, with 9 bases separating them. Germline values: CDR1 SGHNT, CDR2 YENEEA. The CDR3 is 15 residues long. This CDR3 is CASSLAGALNTEAFF. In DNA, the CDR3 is TGTGCCAGCAGCTTAGCAGGTGCGCTGAACACTGAAGCTTTCTTT.

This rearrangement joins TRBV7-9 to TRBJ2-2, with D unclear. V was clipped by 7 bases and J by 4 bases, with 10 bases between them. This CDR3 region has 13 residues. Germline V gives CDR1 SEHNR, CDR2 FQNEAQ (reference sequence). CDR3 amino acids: CASNKASTGELFF. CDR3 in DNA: TGTGCCAGCAACAAAGCCAGCACCGGGGAGCTGTTTTTT.

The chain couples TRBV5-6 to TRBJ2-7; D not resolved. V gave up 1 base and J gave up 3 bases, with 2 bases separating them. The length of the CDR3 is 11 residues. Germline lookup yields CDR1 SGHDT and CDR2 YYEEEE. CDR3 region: CASSLYYEQYV. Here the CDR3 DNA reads TGTGCCAGCAGCTTGTACTACGAGCAGTACGTC.

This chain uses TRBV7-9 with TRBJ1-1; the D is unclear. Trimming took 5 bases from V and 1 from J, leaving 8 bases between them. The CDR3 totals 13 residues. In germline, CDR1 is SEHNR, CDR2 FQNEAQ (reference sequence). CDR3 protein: CASSPSGNTEAFF. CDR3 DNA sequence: TGTGCCAGCAGCCCGTCAGGGAACACTGAAGCTTTCTTT.

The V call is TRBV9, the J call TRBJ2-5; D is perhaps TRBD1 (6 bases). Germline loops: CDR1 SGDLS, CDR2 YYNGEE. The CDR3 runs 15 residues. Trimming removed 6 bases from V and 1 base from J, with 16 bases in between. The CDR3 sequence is CASTAIGQLQETQYF. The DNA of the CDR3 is TGTGCCAGCACCGCCATAGGACAGCTCCAAGAGACCCAGTACTTC.

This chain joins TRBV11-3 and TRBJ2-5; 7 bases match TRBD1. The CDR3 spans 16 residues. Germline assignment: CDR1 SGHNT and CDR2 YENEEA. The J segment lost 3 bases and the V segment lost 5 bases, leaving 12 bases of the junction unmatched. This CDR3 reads CASSTFTGAQEETQYF. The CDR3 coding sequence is TGTGCCAGCAGCACCTTTACAGGGGCGCAGGAAGAGACCCAGTACTTC.

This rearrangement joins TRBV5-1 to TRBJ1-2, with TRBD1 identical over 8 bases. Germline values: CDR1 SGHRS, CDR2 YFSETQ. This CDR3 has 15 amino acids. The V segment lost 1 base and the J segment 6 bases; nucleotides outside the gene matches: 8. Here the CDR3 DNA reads TGCGCCAGCAGCTTGTTGGCCCAGGGGGCTGATGGCTACACCTTC. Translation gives CASSLLAQGADGYTF. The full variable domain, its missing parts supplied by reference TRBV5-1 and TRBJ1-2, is KAGVTQTPRYLIKTRGQQVTLSCSPISGHRSVSWYQQTPGQGLQFLFEYFSETQRNKGNFPGRFSGRQFSNSRSEMNVSTLELGDSALYLCASSLLAQGADGYTFGSGTRLTVV.

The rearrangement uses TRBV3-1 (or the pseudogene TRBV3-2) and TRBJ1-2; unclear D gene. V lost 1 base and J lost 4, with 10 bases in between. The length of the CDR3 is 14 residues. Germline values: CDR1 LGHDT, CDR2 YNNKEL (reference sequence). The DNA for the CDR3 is TGTGCCAGCAGCCAAGTAGCGGGGTCCTATGGCTACACCTTC. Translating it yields CASSQVAGSYGYTF.

This chain's CDR3 is CASSQAGAVYEQYV. Here the CDR3 DNA reads TGTGCCAGCAGCCAAGCTGGGGCTGTCTACGAGCAGTACGTC. V usage is TRBV3-1 (or the pseudogene TRBV3-2) and J usage is TRBJ2-7, with D possibly TRBD1 on 5 matching bases. The V gene's germline CDR1 is LGHDT and CDR2 YNNKEL (reference sequence). V lost 1 base and J lost 3, with 10 bases in between. CDR3 size: 14 residues.

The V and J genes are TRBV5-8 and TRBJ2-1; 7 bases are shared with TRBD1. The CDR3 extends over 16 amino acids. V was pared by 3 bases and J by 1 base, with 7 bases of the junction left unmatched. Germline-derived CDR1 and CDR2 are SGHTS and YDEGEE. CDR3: CASSSPGTVSYNEQFF. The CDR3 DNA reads TGTGCCAGCAGCTCGCCCGGGACAGTATCCTACAATGAGCAGTTCTTC.

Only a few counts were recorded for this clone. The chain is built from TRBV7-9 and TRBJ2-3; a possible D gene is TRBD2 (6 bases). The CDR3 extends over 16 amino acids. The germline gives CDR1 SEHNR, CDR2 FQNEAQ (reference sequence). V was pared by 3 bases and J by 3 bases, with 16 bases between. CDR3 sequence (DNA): TGTGCCAGCAGCTTGGACTATAGGGAAATTACAGATACGCAGTATTTT. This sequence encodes CASSLDYREITDTQYF.

DNA for the CDR3: TGTGCCAGCAGCCAAGTCGCCTATAATTCACCCCTCCACTTT. It yields the protein CASSQVAYNSPLHF. V gene TRBV3-1 (or the pseudogene TRBV3-2) combines with J gene TRBJ1-6; D unclear. The V gene's germline CDR1 is LGHDT and CDR2 YNNKEL (reference sequence). The length of the CDR3 is 14 residues. Trimming pared 1 base from V and 2 bases from J, leaving 3 bases between.

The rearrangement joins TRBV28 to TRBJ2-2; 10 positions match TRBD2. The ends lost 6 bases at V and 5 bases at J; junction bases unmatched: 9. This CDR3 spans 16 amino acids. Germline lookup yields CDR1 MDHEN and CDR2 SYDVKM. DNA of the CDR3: TGTGCCAGCAGACCTCTAGCGGGAGAGGCGACCGGGGAGCTGTTTTTT. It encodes CASRPLAGEATGELFF.

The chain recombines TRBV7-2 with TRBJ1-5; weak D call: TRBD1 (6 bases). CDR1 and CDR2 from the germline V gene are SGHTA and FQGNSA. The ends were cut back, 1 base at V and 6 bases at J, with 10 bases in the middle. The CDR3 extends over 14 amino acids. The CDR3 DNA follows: TGTGCCAGCAGCTTAGGAGGGGGGGCTCAGCCCCAGCATTTT. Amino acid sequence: CASSLGGGAQPQHF.

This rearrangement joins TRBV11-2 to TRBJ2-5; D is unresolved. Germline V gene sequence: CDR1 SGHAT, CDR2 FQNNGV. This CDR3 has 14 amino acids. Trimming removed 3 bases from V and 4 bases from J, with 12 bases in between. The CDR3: CASSFPLQAETQYF. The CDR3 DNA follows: TGTGCCAGCAGCTTCCCACTCCAGGCAGAGACCCAGTACTTC.

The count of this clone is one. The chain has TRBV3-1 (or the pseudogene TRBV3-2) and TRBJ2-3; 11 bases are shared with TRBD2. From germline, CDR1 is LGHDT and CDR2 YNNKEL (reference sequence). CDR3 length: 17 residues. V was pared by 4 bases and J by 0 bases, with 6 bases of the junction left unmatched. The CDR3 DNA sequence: TGTGCCAGCAGCCCTCTAGCGGGGGGTTTTAGCACAGATACGCAGTATTTT. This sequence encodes CASSPLAGGFSTDTQYF.

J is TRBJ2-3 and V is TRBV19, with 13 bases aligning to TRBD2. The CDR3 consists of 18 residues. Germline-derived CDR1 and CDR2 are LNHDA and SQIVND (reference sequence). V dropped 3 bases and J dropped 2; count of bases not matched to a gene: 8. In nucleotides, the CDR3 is TGTGCCAGTAGTATCGGACTAGCGGGAGTCCGCGTCACAGATACGCAGTATTTT. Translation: CASSIGLAGVRVTDTQYF.

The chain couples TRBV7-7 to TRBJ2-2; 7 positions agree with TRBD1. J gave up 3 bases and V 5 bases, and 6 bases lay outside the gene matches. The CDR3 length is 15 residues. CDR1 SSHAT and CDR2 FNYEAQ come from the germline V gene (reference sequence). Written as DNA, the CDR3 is TGTGCCAGCAGCCAGGGACAGATAGACACCGGGGAGCTGTTTTTT. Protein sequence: CASSQGQIDTGELFF.